The 27 T cell receptor beta chains presented below share a single source sample, sequenced in a study of T cells after yellow fever vaccination. Each CDR3 protein gets one entry after TCRdb re-called the 5' RACE reads with MiXCR. The data contain 350,000 to 450,000 distinct CDR3 sequences, about 17% of them singletons. The sequencing here drew on PBMCs, taken before the yellow fever booster vaccination. Receptors were obtained from a man between 18 and 29 years old who received the YFV17D yellow fever vaccine.

This clonotype was detected only a few times. V is TRBV12-3 or TRBV12-4 and J is TRBJ2-5; D perhaps matches TRBD2 (6 bases). The CDR3 is made up of 15 amino acids. V was shortened by 5 bases and J by 2 bases, with 15 bases between the two germline ends. The CDR3 nucleotides are TGTGCCAGCAGTCCCCTAACGGGGGAGCAAGAGACCCAGTACTTC. This translates into CASSPLTGEQETQYF.

The chain combines TRBV5-1 with TRBJ1-4; 9 bases match TRBD1. The CDR3 length is 16 residues. The ends lost 4 bases at V and 5 bases at J; junction bases unmatched: 9. From germline, CDR1 is SGHRS and CDR2 YFSETQ. The CDR3 DNA sequence: TGCGCCAGCAGCCCTCGGACAGGGGCTGAGAATGAAAAACTGTTTTTT. Translating gives CASSPRTGAENEKLFF.

This chain uses TRBV10-2 with TRBJ2-1; D is uncertain. The V gene's germline CDR1 is WSHSY and CDR2 SAAADI. The germline V and J ends were trimmed by 7 bases and 9 bases, with 4 bases remaining between them. The CDR3 consists of 9 residues. CDR3 nucleotides: TGCGCCAGCACGAGTGAGCAGTTCTTC. Translating gives CASTSEQFF.

This clonotype appeared a few times. This chain connects TRBV7-2 to TRBJ1-1; 7 nucleotides line up with TRBD1. The length of the CDR3 is 16 residues. In germline, CDR1 is SGHTA, CDR2 FQGNSA. V shed 3 bases and J 1 base; nucleotides not matched to a gene: 8. CDR3 nucleotides: TGTGCCAGCAGCTTGCCGCGGGACAGACAGAACACTGAAGCTTTCTTT. Its protein product is CASSLPRDRQNTEAFF. Based on the CDR3 plus reference TRBV7-2 and TRBJ1-1, the full variable domain is GAGVSQSPSNKVTEKGKDVELRCDPISGHTALYWYRQSLGQGLEFLIYFQGNSAPDKSGLPSDRFSAERTGGSVSTLTIQRTQQEDSAVYLCASSLPRDRQNTEAFFGQGTRLTVV.

The V call is TRBV5-1, the J call TRBJ2-5; TRBD2 matches 7 bases. Germline CDR1 and CDR2: SGHRS and YFSETQ. This CDR3 contains 15 residues. V trimming: 5 bases; J trimming: 1 base; junction bases outside the gene matches: 8. CDR3 protein: CASRPVSGPQETQYF. The DNA for the CDR3 is TGCGCCAGCAGGCCGGTTAGCGGGCCCCAAGAGACCCAGTACTTC. The full variable domain, in which reference TRBV5-1 and TRBJ2-5 provide the parts outside the CDR3, is KAGVTQTPRYLIKTRGQQVTLSCSPISGHRSVSWYQQTPGQGLQFLFEYFSETQRNKGNFPGRFSGRQFSNSRSEMNVSTLELGDSALYLCASRPVSGPQETQYFGPGTRLLVL.

This clonotype came up a few times. The genes are TRBV7-3 and TRBJ2-3; 10 bases line up with TRBD2. Germline loops: CDR1 SGHTA, CDR2 FQGTGA. Trimming removed 5 bases from V and 4 bases from J; junction bases left unmatched: 6. This CDR3 contains 15 residues. The CDR3 spells CASSNGLADSDTQYF. DNA of the CDR3: TGTGCCAGCAGCAATGGACTAGCGGACTCAGATACGCAGTATTTT.

This clonotype showed up just a few times. The genes are TRBV6-2 or TRBV6-3 and TRBJ2-2; D gene ambiguous. Germline CDR1 and CDR2: MNHEY and SVGEGT. The CDR3 contains 14 residues. V lost 3 bases and J lost 7, with 12 bases in between. The CDR3, as DNA: TGTGCCAGCAGTTATTATTGGGATGGCGGGGAGCTGTTTTTT. Encoded protein: CASSYYWDGGELFF.

The sample holds a few counts of this clonotype. The chain couples TRBV5-1 to TRBJ2-4; D might be TRBD1 or TRBD2, each matching 5 bases. This CDR3 region has 15 residues. The V gene lost 5 bases and the J gene lost 5 bases, with 17 bases spanning the gap. Germline V gene sequence: CDR1 SGHRS, CDR2 YFSETQ. The CDR3 region has the DNA TGCGCCAGCAGACAGACCGGGACCCCGGAAAACATTCAGTACTTC. Amino acids: CASRQTGTPENIQYF.

This chain links TRBV15 with TRBJ1-1, with D tentatively TRBD1 (5 bases). CDR3 length: 15 residues. CDR1 is LNHNV, CDR2 YYDKDF, per germline (reference sequence). Deletions cut 3 bases from V and 5 bases from J, with 16 bases between. CDR3 DNA: TGTGCCACCAGCAGTCCAGAGGGGCTAGGGACTGAAGCTTTCTTT. Protein product: CATSSPEGLGTEAFF. The full variable domain, rest sourced from reference TRBV15 and TRBJ1-1, is DAMVIQNPRYQVTQFGKPVTLSCSQTLNHNVMYWYQQKSSQAPKLLFHYYDKDFNNEADTPDNFQSRRPNTSFCFLDIRSPGLGDTAMYLCATSSPEGLGTEAFFGQGTRLTVV.

This clonotype was recorded many times. The chain has TRBV20-1 and TRBJ1-6, with D hard to call. V was shortened by 3 bases and J by 8 bases, with 23 bases between the two germline ends. This CDR3 contains 17 residues. Per the germline V gene, CDR1 is DFQATT and CDR2 is SNEGSKA (reference sequence). The CDR3, as DNA: TGCAGTGCTAGTTTTCCGGAGAGTAGAACCCGAGATTCACCCCTCCACTTT. Protein: CSASFPESRTRDSPLHF.

The chain is built from TRBV7-2 and TRBJ1-6; D might be TRBD1 (5 bases). Trimming left V 8 bases short and J 7 bases short, with 21 bases between. This CDR3 has 16 residues. The germline CDR1 and CDR2 sequences are SGHTA and FQGNSA. As DNA, the CDR3 is TGTGCCAGCGCCCCACGGGGGGGAGCTAGGAATTCACCCCTCCACTTT. It yields the protein CASAPRGGARNSPLHF.

Concerning this clonotype: A much larger clone is a single base away; this may be a read error. This chain uses TRBV20-1 with TRBJ2-7; 7 nucleotides line up with TRBD1. The CDR3 has 12 amino acids. CDR1 is DFQATT and CDR2 is SNEGSKA in the germline V gene (reference sequence). The CDR3 region is CSASDREYEQCF. In nucleotides, the CDR3 is TGCAGTGCTTCTGACAGGGAATACGAGCAGTGCTTC.

V usage is TRBV20-1 and J usage is TRBJ2-7; TRBD2 agrees at 8 bases. This CDR3 is 15 amino acids long. Germline assignment: CDR1 DFQATT and CDR2 SNEGSKA (reference sequence). Trimming removed 3 bases from V and 0 bases from J; junction bases left unmatched: 7. CDR3 nucleotides: TGCAGTGCTAGTAGCCTAGCGGGCAGCTCCTACGAGCAGTACTTC. Encoded protein: CSASSLAGSSYEQYF.

This clonotype was detected a few times. The chain carries TRBV6-7 and TRBJ1-1; possibly TRBD1 for D (5 bases). TRBV6-7 is designated an ORF whose function remains uncertain. V was trimmed by 10 bases and J by 2 bases, leaving 8 bases between them. This CDR3 spans 11 amino acids. The CDR3, as DNA: TGTGCCATGACAGCTAACACTGAAGCTTTCTTT. It encodes CAMTANTEAFF.

This clonotype was observed many times. The chain is built from TRBV11-2 and TRBJ1-6; D remains ambiguous. The CDR3 is made up of 14 amino acids. Trimming removed 3 bases from V and 10 bases from J, with 13 bases in between. Germline lookup yields CDR1 SGHAT and CDR2 FQNNGV. CDR3 in DNA: TGTGCCAGCAGCTTGAGGTCCGGGGTCTCACCCCTCCACTTT. Translation gives CASSLRSGVSPLHF.

The table lists this clonotype with a few counts. The chain has TRBV29-1 and TRBJ2-3; D gene ambiguous. V lost 7 bases and J lost 5, with 10 bases in between. The CDR3 covers 11 residues. Germline V gene data show CDR1 as SQVTM and CDR2 as ANQGSEA. CDR3 DNA: TGCAGCGCGACCGAGATAGATACGCAGTATTTT. It codes for CSATEIDTQYF.

This clonotype was picked up a small number of times. This chain links TRBV10-3 with TRBJ2-5, with TRBD1 identical over 10 bases. Germline-derived CDR1 and CDR2 are ENHRY and SYGVKD. V shed 2 bases and J 2 bases; nucleotides not matched to a gene: 2. This CDR3 region has 15 residues. CDR3 region: CAISEGDRGQETQYF. CDR3 coding DNA: TGTGCCATCAGTGAGGGGGACAGGGGTCAAGAGACCCAGTACTTC.

The chain links TRBV29-1 to TRBJ1-2; 8 bases are a match to TRBD1. The CDR3 is made up of 13 amino acids. Germline CDR1 reads SQVTM; CDR2 reads ANQGSEA. With V trimmed by 4 bases and J by 0 bases, 1 base remained unmatched. The CDR3 loop reads CSVGTGTNYGYTF. CDR3 nucleotide sequence: TGCAGCGTTGGGACAGGGACTAACTATGGCTACACCTTC.

The rearrangement links TRBV7-8 to TRBJ1-3; no firm D call. V was pared by 5 bases and J by 0 bases, with 11 bases between. The CDR3 runs 15 residues. Germline CDR1 and CDR2: SGHVS and FQNEAQ. CDR3 protein: CASSLRIRSGNTIYF. For the CDR3, the DNA is TGTGCCAGCAGCCTAAGAATCCGCTCTGGAAACACCATATATTTT. The full variable domain, in which reference TRBV7-8 and TRBJ1-3 provide the parts outside the CDR3, is GAGVSQSPRYKVAKRGQDVALRCDPISGHVSLFWYQQALGQGPEFLTYFQNEAQLDKSGLPSDRFFAERPEGSVSTLKIQRTQQEDSAVYLCASSLRIRSGNTIYFGEGSWLTVV.

This clonotype has just a few counts. The V gene is TRBV6-1, the J gene TRBJ1-2; D perhaps matches TRBD1 (6 bases). This CDR3 comprises 13 residues. The ends were cut back, 7 bases at V and 2 bases at J, with 11 bases in the middle. The V gene's germline CDR1 is MNHNS and CDR2 SASEGT. CDR3: CASTDSRNYGYTF. Written as DNA, the CDR3 is TGTGCCAGCACGGACAGTCGGAACTATGGCTACACCTTC.

This clonotype was seen a handful of times. V is TRBV5-6 and J is TRBJ2-1; TRBD2 is a possible D gene (6 bases). CDR1 and CDR2 (germline): SGHDT, YYEEEE. The CDR3 has 13 residues. The germline V and J ends were trimmed by 3 bases and 13 bases, with 17 bases remaining between them. CDR3 nucleotides: TGTGCCAGCAGCTGGGGGTTGGCGGGAAACCAGTTCTTC. As protein: CASSWGLAGNQFF.

The V and J genes are TRBV6-5 and TRBJ2-7; perhaps TRBD1 as D (6 bases). CDR3 length: 14 amino acids. Trimming pared 2 bases from V and 4 bases from J, leaving 12 bases between. Germline CDR1 MNHEY, CDR2 SVGAGI. The CDR3 nucleotides are TGTGCCAGCAGTTACGGGGGCCTAGGGTACGAGCAGTACTTC. It yields the protein CASSYGGLGYEQYF.

This clonotype has ten or more counts. The genes are TRBV7-6 and TRBJ2-5; D unresolved. Germline CDR1 is SGHVS and CDR2 is FNYEAQ. Trimming stripped 0 bases from V and 3 bases from J, with 8 bases between. This CDR3 is built from 14 residues. The CDR3 is CASSLAHTKETQYF. The CDR3 DNA sequence: TGTGCCAGCAGCTTAGCGCATACAAAAGAGACCCAGTACTTC.

The chain links TRBV6-5 to TRBJ2-7; the D gene is possibly TRBD2 (5 bases). The CDR3 is 13 residues long. V dropped 0 bases and J dropped 6 bases, with 9 bases sitting between them. Germline CDR1 MNHEY, CDR2 SVGAGI. The CDR3 loop is CASSYSRASEQYV. The DNA for the CDR3 is TGTGCCAGCAGTTACTCGAGGGCCTCCGAGCAGTACGTC.

In DNA, the CDR3 is TGTGCCAGCAGCTTTTTTGGGAACACTGAAGCTTTCTTT. Protein product: CASSFFGNTEAFF. The chain couples TRBV7-6 to TRBJ1-1; the D is unclear. Trimming removed 3 bases at V and 1 base at J, with 6 bases between. Per germline, CDR1 SGHVS and CDR2 FNYEAQ. The length of the CDR3 is 13 residues.

This clonotype was detected a few times. This chain links TRBV29-1 with TRBJ2-7; a weak D match, TRBD1 (6 bases). Per the germline V gene, CDR1 is SQVTM and CDR2 is ANQGSEA. Deletions cut 0 bases from V and 10 bases from J, with 13 bases between. The CDR3 spans 12 residues. This chain's CDR3 is CSVEDGGSAQYV. In DNA form, the CDR3 reads TGCAGCGTTGAAGATGGGGGCAGCGCTCAGTACGTC.

The chain uses TRBV11-1 and TRBJ2-5, with D unresolved. V was clipped by 5 bases and J by 5 bases, with 12 bases between them. There are 13 residues in the CDR3. CDR1 is SGHAT and CDR2 is FQDESV in the germline V gene (reference sequence). The CDR3: CASSHAGLETQYF. The CDR3 bases are TGTGCCAGCAGCCATGCTGGCTTGGAGACCCAGTACTTC.